Listed below are T cell receptor beta chains from one sample, sequenced in a study of cytomegalovirus exposure and HLA in healthy donors. Some clones are missing from TCRdb's copy, which holds only in-frame ones; the method was immunoSEQ multiplex PCR. Here the sample spans about 280,000 clones, 88% being singletons. Sequencing input: PBMCs. Source of these receptors: a woman between 18 and 30 years old in good health and CMV-seronegative. Both conserved end residues are part of each CDR3. Fields, in order: V gene, CDR3 protein.

TRBV7-6 CASSIGQGVREQYF
TRBV2 CASVMNTEAFF
TRBV2 CASSPEPSTTGELFF
TRBV5-1 CASSLGGTATGNTIYF
TRBV4-3 CASSPGAGGTYNEQFF
TRBV25-1 CASSEEQHTSTDTQYF
TRBV11-3 CASSTSGSPDTQYF
TRBV6-5 CASSYAGTSGYEQYF
TRBV2 CASCAPGTSGSGWNEQFF
TRBV7-6 CASSTLAGRSTDTQYF
TRBV6-5 CASRPTSGGRETQYF
TRBV5-1 CASSRGGGNQPQHF
TRBV5-1 CASSLGLAEEQYF
TRBV10-3 CAISELPFTDTQYF
TRBV25-1 CASSSGDYGYTF
TRBV28 CASTTDRVRRHYGYTF
TRBV7-9 CASSRGGANYGYTF
TRBV29-1 CSARGATNEKLFF
TRBV6-6 CASSEFRDRTLGTQYF
TRBV27 CASSLDRGPYTEAFF
TRBV29-1 CSVPGLAGPYEQYF
TRBV7-7 CASSSNRDRDQAFF
TRBV28 CASSLAGGNSYNEQFF
TRBV2 CASSRTNQGSNTQYF
TRBV30 CAWKQVSGANVLTF
TRBV7-9 CASSPTGIAGNTIYF
TRBV2 CASRLTGDGGYTF
TRBV14 CASSQVWGLSNSPLHF
TRBV10-3 CAISDPGIGVGNEQFF
TRBV4-3 CASSQYSGRISEQYF
TRBV7-3 CASSRGTSGRDLYNEQFF
TRBV6-1 CASSEAASSGNTIYF
TRBV19 CASSEGRRQPQHF